This T cell receptor (beta chain) was found in a study of blood T cell repertoires in COVID-19. Across the study: The samples span acute and convalescent COVID-19 from the United States, Italy and Spain. PBMCs, B-cell-depleted T cells, or T cells provided the cDNA or gDNA that made up the material.

With 8 bases removed from V and 7 bases from J, the gap between germline ends came to 14 bases. The CDR3 runs to 12 residues. As originally analysed: Estimates of nucleated cell counts were drawn from the amplification of reference gene primers. Profiled with immunoSEQ multiplex PCR; TCRdb holds only in-frame clones, not every one. V and J calls and clone size come straight from that table; D and trimming were deduced from the DNA. The sample has tens of thousands of clones; about 88% are singletons. Sequencing was performed on peripheral blood. The TCR originated in a human donor with acute or convalescent COVID-19. The donor label of this sample is uncertain. The chain carries TRBV12-3 or TRBV12-4 and TRBJ1-2, with a weak D call TRBD1 (5 bases). DNA of the CDR3: TGTGCCAGCGGGGGGAAGGTTTCTGGCTACACCTTC. It translates to CASGGKVSGYTF.